This T cell receptor (beta chain) is from a study of blood T cell repertoires in COVID-19. Study summary: Both acute and convalescent COVID-19 samples were obtained from the United States, Italy and Spain. In each case, the material was cDNA or gDNA derived from T cells, B-cell-depleted T cells, or PBMCs.

In germline, CDR1 is SGHRS, CDR2 YFSETQ. CDR3 length equals 15 residues. The V and J ends lost 4 bases and 6 bases respectively, with 19 bases between them. Original analysis: By means of reference gene primer amplification, nucleated cell counts were estimated. Profiled with immunoSEQ multiplex PCR; TCRdb holds only in-frame clones, not every one. D and trimming were read from the DNA, whereas the V and J calls and clone size are those reported in that table. The sample has around 95,000 clones; roughly nine tenths are singletons. In this sample, this clone turned up a few times. The chain combines TRBV5-1 with TRBJ1-2, with D perhaps TRBD1 (5 bases). The receptor was isolated from a man aged 45-65 years with active COVID-19. The sample was peripheral blood. As DNA, the CDR3 is TGCGCCAGCAGCCCCGGGCCGGGGGGTAGCGATGGCTACACCTTC. It yields the protein CASSPGPGGSDGYTF.